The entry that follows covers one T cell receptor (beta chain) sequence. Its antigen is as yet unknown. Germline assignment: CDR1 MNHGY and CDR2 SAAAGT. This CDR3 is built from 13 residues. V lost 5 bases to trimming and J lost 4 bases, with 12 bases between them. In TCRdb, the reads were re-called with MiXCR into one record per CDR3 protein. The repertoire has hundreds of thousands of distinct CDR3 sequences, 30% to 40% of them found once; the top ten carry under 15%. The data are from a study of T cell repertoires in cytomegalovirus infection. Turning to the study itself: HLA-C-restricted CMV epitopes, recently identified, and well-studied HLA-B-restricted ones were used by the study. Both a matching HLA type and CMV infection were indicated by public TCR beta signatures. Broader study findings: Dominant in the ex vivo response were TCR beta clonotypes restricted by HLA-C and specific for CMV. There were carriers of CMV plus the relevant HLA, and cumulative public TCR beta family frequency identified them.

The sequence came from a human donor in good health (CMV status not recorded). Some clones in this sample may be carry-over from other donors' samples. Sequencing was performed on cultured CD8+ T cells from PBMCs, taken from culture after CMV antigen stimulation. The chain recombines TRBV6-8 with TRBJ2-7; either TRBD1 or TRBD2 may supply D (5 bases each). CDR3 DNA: TGTGCCAGCAGTGCACTGGGGGAGTACGAGCAGTACTTC. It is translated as CASSALGEYEQYF.